Detailed here is one T cell receptor (beta chain). The V end lost 6 bases, the J end lost 1 base, and 18 bases lay between the germline ends. The germline gives CDR1 KGHSH, CDR2 LQKENI. The CDR3 loop spans 16 amino acids. This entry is derived from a study of blood T cell repertoires in COVID-19. Study as a whole: The United States, Italy and Spain supplied acute and convalescent COVID-19 samples. Nucleic acid was either cDNA or gDNA, and it came from T cells, B-cell-depleted T cells, or PBMCs.

Seattle patient enrollment occurred during active infection, with longitudinal follow-up thereafter. Original handling: Reference gene primer amplification gave estimated nucleated cell counts. Produced via immunoSEQ multiplex PCR; TCRdb's table is partial and in-frame only. V and J calls plus clone size are reproduced from that table; the DNA served to infer D and trimming. The table shows some 220,000 clones, with around 83% occurring only once. The clonotype originates from an older woman with COVID-19, enrolled during active disease. The sequencing sample was made of peripheral blood. V gene TRBV18 combines with J gene TRBJ1-2, with TRBD1 as a possible D gene (5 bases). The CDR3 DNA reads as TGTGCCAGCTCCCCGGCATCAGGGCGTAATAACTATGGCTACACCTTC. Its protein product is CASSPASGRNNYGYTF.